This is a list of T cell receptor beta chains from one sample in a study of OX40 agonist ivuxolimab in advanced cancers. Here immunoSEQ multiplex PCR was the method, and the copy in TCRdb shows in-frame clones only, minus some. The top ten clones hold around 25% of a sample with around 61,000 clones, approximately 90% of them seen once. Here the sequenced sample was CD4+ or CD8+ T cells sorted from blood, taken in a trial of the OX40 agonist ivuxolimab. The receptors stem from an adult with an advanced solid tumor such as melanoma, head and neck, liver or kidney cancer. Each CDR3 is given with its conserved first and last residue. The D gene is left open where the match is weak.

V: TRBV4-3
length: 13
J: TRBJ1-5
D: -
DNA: TGCGCCAGCAGTCGGGCCAGCAATCAGCCCCAGCATTTT
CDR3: CASSRASNQPQHF

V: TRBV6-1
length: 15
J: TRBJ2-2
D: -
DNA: TGTGCCAGCAGTGTAGAACCGACAGGCACCGGGGAGCTGTTTTTT
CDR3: CASSVEPTGTGELFF

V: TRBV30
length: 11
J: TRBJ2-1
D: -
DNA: -
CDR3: CAWALGNEQFF

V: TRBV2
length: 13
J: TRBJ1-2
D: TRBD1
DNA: TGTGCCAGCAGTCCAATACAGGGGGGCGGCTACACCTTC
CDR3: CASSPIQGGGYTF

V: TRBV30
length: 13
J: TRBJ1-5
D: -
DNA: TGTGCCTGGAGTGTACAGGGAGGGCAGCCCCAGCATTTT
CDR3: CAWSVQGGQPQHF

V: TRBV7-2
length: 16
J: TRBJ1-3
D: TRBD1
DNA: TGTGCCAGCAGCCAGTCACAGGGGGCTACTGGAAACACCATATATTTT
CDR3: CASSQSQGATGNTIYF

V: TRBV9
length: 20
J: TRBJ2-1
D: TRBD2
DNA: TGTGCCAGCAGCGTCGATCCTAGCGGGAGACTTGTCGGGCCCGACAATGAGCAGTTCTTC
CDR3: CASSVDPSGRLVGPDNEQFF

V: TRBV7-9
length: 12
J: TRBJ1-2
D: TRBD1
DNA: TGTGCCAGCAGTGGACAGGGCGATGGCTACACCTTC
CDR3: CASSGQGDGYTF

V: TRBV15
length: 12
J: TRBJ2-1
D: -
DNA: TGTGCCGTTGACTTCTCCTACAATGAGCAGTTCTTC
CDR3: CAVDFSYNEQFF

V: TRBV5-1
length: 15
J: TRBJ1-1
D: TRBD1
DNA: TGCGCCAGCACCCGGACAGGGGGCGGGTACACTGAAGCTTTCTTT
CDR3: CASTRTGGGYTEAFF

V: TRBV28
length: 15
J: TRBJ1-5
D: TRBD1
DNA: TGTGCCAGCAGTTTAGACAGGGCGAGCAATCAGCCCCAGCATTTT
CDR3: CASSLDRASNQPQHF

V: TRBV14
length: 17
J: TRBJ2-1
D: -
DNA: TGTGCCAGCAGCCACGTTCAAGGACGAGCCTCCTACAATGAGCAGTTCTTC
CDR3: CASSHVQGRASYNEQFF

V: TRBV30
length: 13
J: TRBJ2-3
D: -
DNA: TGTGCCTGGAGGCCAGGCGCCTTGGATACGCAGTATTTT
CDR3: CAWRPGALDTQYF

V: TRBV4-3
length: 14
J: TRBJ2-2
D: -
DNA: TGCGCCAGCAGAGAGGACGGGTGGGCCGGGGAGCTGTTTTTT
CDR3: CASREDGWAGELFF

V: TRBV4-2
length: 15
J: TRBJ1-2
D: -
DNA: TGTGCCAGCAGCCAAGAATGGACATTGGACTATGGCTACACCTTC
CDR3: CASSQEWTLDYGYTF

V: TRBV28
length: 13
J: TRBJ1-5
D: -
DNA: TGTGCCAGCAGTCCCAGCCACTTCGGGCCCCAGCATTTT
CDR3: CASSPSHFGPQHF

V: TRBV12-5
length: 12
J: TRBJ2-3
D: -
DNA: TGTGCTAGTGGTTTGAGCACAGATACGCAGTATTTT
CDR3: CASGLSTDTQYF

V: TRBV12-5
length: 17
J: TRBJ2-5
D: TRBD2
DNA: TGTGCTAGTGGTTCGAGTTCTCCTAGCGGAGTGGCTCAGACCCAGTACTTC
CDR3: CASGSSSPSGVAQTQYF

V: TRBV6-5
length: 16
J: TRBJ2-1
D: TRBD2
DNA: TGTGCCAGCAGTTACCCCACCGTAGCGGGATACAATGAGCAGTTCTTC
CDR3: CASSYPTVAGYNEQFF

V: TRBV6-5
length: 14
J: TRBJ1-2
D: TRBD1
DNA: TGTGCCAGCAGGTGGACAGGGGGGGACTATGGCTACACCTTC
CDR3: CASRWTGGDYGYTF

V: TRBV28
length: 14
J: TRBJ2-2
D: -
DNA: TGTGCCAGCCGACCTTACACCCTCACCGGGGAGCTGTTTTTT
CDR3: CASRPYTLTGELFF

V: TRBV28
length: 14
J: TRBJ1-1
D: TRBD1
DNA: TGTGCCAGCAGACTCCAGGGGGGGAACACTGAAGCTTTCTTT
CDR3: CASRLQGGNTEAFF

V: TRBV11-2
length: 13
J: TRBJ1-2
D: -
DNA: TGTGCCAGCAGCTACCTCCGGAAGGATGGCTACACCTTC
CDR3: CASSYLRKDGYTF